This is a list of T cell receptor beta chains from one sample in a study of blood T cell repertoires in COVID-19. Only in-frame clones appear in the TCRdb table, and some are missing; sequencing was by immunoSEQ multiplex PCR. The sample lists about 130,000 clones; about four fifths were seen once. The sample consisted of peripheral blood. The receptors originated from a woman aged 70 to 79 with COVID-19, enrolled during active disease. CDR3s include the opening cysteine and the closing phenylalanine or tryptophan. Fields, in order: clone size, J gene, D gene, V gene, CDR3 length, CDR3 protein, CDR3 DNA. The D gene is left open where the match is weak. For some rows the clone size is stated as once, few or many, or as a class when expanded; others skip it.

clone size: .; J gene: TRBJ1-3; D gene: .; V gene: TRBV11-2; CDR3 length: 16; CDR3 protein: CASSHPRGGRGNTIYF; CDR3 DNA: TGTGCCAGCAGCCACCCAAGGGGGGGGCGCGGAAACACCATATATTTT
clone size: few; J gene: TRBJ1-6; D gene: TRBD1; V gene: TRBV6-5; CDR3 length: 14; CDR3 protein: CASSSGTGERPLHF; CDR3 DNA: TGTGCCAGCAGTTCCGGGACAGGGGAGAGACCCCTCCACTTT
clone size: .; J gene: TRBJ2-1; D gene: TRBD2; V gene: TRBV24-1; CDR3 length: 16; CDR3 protein: CATSDFSGGGVNEQFF; CDR3 DNA: TGTGCCACCAGTGATTTCTCTGGCGGGGGAGTAAATGAGCAGTTCTTC
clone size: once; J gene: TRBJ1-2; D gene: .; V gene: TRBV6-2/TRBV6-3; CDR3 length: 13; CDR3 protein: CASSLAGNYGYTF; CDR3 DNA: TGTGCCAGCAGTTTGGCGGGAAACTATGGCTACACCTTC
clone size: .; J gene: TRBJ2-6; D gene: TRBD1; V gene: TRBV5-1; CDR3 length: 19; CDR3 protein: CASSFTGTGGHSGANVLTF; CDR3 DNA: TGCGCCAGCAGCTTCACCGGGACAGGGGGGCACTCTGGGGCCAACGTCCTGACTTTC
clone size: .; J gene: TRBJ2-3; D gene: TRBD2; V gene: TRBV12-3/TRBV12-4; CDR3 length: 13; CDR3 protein: CASGLAGSDTQYF; CDR3 DNA: TGTGCCTCCGGGCTAGCGGGTTCGGATACGCAGTATTTT
clone size: .; J gene: TRBJ1-1; D gene: TRBD1; V gene: TRBV5-5; CDR3 length: 14; CDR3 protein: CASSWTGSGTEAFF; CDR3 DNA: TGTGCCAGCAGCTGGACAGGGTCAGGCACTGAAGCTTTCTTT
clone size: .; J gene: TRBJ1-2; D gene: TRBD1; V gene: TRBV7-2; CDR3 length: 16; CDR3 protein: CASSLDSGTGVNGYTF; CDR3 DNA: TGTGCCAGCAGCTTAGACTCAGGGACAGGGGTTAATGGCTACACCTTC
clone size: .; J gene: TRBJ1-5; D gene: TRBD1; V gene: TRBV3-1/TRBV3-2; CDR3 length: 15; CDR3 protein: CASSLTGDSNQPQHF; CDR3 DNA: TGTGCCAGCAGCCTGACAGGGGATAGCAATCAGCCCCAGCATTTT
clone size: .; J gene: TRBJ2-1; D gene: .; V gene: TRBV6-1; CDR3 length: 15; CDR3 protein: CASSEQISSYNEQFF; CDR3 DNA: TGTGCCAGCAGTGAACAAATCAGCTCCTACAATGAGCAGTTCTTC
clone size: .; J gene: TRBJ1-1; D gene: .; V gene: TRBV6-5; CDR3 length: 13; CDR3 protein: CASLKGIGSEAFF; CDR3 DNA: TGTGCCAGCCTCAAGGGGATTGGCAGCGAAGCTTTCTTT
clone size: many; J gene: TRBJ1-5; D gene: .; V gene: TRBV9; CDR3 length: 14; CDR3 protein: CASSVDGANQPQHF; CDR3 DNA: TGTGCCAGCAGCGTAGATGGGGCCAATCAGCCCCAGCATTTT
clone size: .; J gene: TRBJ1-4; D gene: TRBD1; V gene: TRBV18; CDR3 length: 13; CDR3 protein: CASSRDSWQKLFF; CDR3 DNA: TGTGCCAGCTCACGGGACAGTTGGCAAAAACTGTTTTTT
clone size: .; J gene: TRBJ2-5; D gene: .; V gene: TRBV2; CDR3 length: 13; CDR3 protein: CASKASAVETQYF; CDR3 DNA: TGTGCCAGCAAAGCTAGCGCCGTAGAGACCCAGTACTTC